Presented here are 18 T cell receptor beta chains from one specimen sequenced in a study of blood T cell repertoires in COVID-19. This table comes from immunoSEQ multiplex PCR, and its TCRdb copy is limited to in-frame clones, with some not included. The sample holds fewer than 50,000 clones; more than 65% are singletons and the top ten take 25% to 35%. Sequencing was done on a sample of peripheral blood. Receptor source: a man older than 75 with acute or convalescent COVID-19.

The chain couples TRBV27 to TRBJ1-1, with a possible D match to TRBD1 (5 bases). Trimming shortened V by 3 bases and J by 12 bases, and 17 bases separated the two germline ends. Germline V gene sequence: CDR1 MNHEY, CDR2 SMNVEV (reference sequence). This CDR3 has 13 residues. For the CDR3, the DNA is TGTGCCAGCAGTTTTCTACAGGACAAGTTGACTTTCTTT. Translated, it gives CASSFLQDKLTFF.

The V call is TRBV4-1, the J call TRBJ2-5; D is unresolved. Germline CDR1 MGHRA, CDR2 YSYEKL. The CDR3 consists of 15 residues. Trimming left V 4 bases short and J 4 bases short, with 16 bases between. The CDR3 DNA reads as TGCGCCAGCAGCCTCCGCATTTTGGGCAGAGAGACCCAGTACTTC. Translating gives CASSLRILGRETQYF.

The chain carries TRBV19 and TRBJ1-4; 7 bases fit TRBD1. Germline V CDR1 and CDR2: LNHDA, SQIVND (reference sequence). The CDR3 is 13 residues long. Trimming cost V 9 bases and J 8 bases; bases outside gene matches: 9. Written as DNA, the CDR3 is TGTGCCAGCTCTGACAGGGTGAGGGAAAAACTGTTTTTT. The encoded protein is CASSDRVREKLFF.

The chain combines TRBV6-5 with TRBJ2-2; D might be TRBD2 (5 bases). With 11 bases removed from V and 1 base from J, the gap between germline ends came to 14 bases. The CDR3 contains 14 residues. The germline V gene encodes CDR1 MNHEY and CDR2 SVGAGI. The CDR3 nucleotides are TGTGCCGCAAACCCGGGATTGAACACCGGGGAGCTGTTTTTT. It yields the protein CAANPGLNTGELFF.

This clone appeared once. Other DNA sequences of this sample code for an identical CDR3. The CDR3 nucleotides read TGTGCCACCAGTGACCCGACTAGCGGATCTACAGATACGCAGTATTTT. The encoded protein is CATSDPTSGSTDTQYF. The chain carries TRBV24-1 and TRBJ2-3; 9 positions match TRBD2. The CDR3 covers 16 residues. Trimming removed 4 bases from V and 3 bases from J; junction bases left unmatched: 7. Looked up from germline, CDR1 is KGHDR and CDR2 is SFDVKD.

The chain uses TRBV23-1 and TRBJ1-1, with a possible D match to TRBD1 (5 bases). TRBV23-1 is annotated as an ORF whose role is uncertain. The CDR3 extends over 14 amino acids. Trimming pared 2 bases from V and 4 bases from J, leaving 11 bases between. CDR3 in amino acids: CASSQPTGGTEAFF. Written as DNA, the CDR3 is TGCGCCAGCAGTCAACCGACGGGGGGCACTGAAGCTTTCTTT.

The gene calls are TRBV6-5 and TRBJ1-6; D not certain. The CDR3 sequence is 15 residues long. Trimming stripped 6 bases from V and 10 bases from J, with 19 bases between. Germline lookup yields CDR1 MNHEY and CDR2 SVGAGI. CDR3 sequence: CASREGRQSISPLHF. The CDR3 DNA is TGTGCCAGCAGAGAGGGTAGGCAGAGCATCTCACCCCTCCACTTT.

The chain is built from TRBV6-6 and TRBJ1-1; 7 bases align to TRBD1. Losses at the gene ends were 2 bases for V and 7 bases for J; bases not matched to a gene: 4. This CDR3 is 13 amino acids long. Germline lookup yields CDR1 MNHNY and CDR2 SVGAGI (reference sequence). The CDR3 DNA reads as TGTGCCAGCAGTTACCCCACAGGGGATGAAGCTTTCTTT. Translating it yields CASSYPTGDEAFF.

This chain joins TRBV5-5 and TRBJ2-3, with a weak D call TRBD1 (5 bases). The CDR3 totals 15 residues. Trimming removed 1 base at V and 4 bases at J, with 13 bases between. Germline CDR1 reads SGHKS; CDR2 reads YYEKEE (reference sequence). Here the CDR3 DNA reads TGTGCCAGCAGCTTGTTATCCCAGGGCTCAGATACGCAGTATTTT. This codes for CASSLLSQGSDTQYF.

This chain connects TRBV18 to TRBJ1-3, with TRBD1 matching over 9 bases. Germline V CDR1 and CDR2: KGHSH, LQKENI. After removal of 3 bases from V and 2 bases from J, the junction contained 5 bases not matched to a gene. This CDR3 region has 16 residues. In DNA, the CDR3 is TGTGCCAGCTCACCGGGAGGACAGGGGCCTGGAAACACCATATATTTT. Translation: CASSPGGQGPGNTIYF.

The chain couples TRBV2 to TRBJ1-4; TRBD1 agrees at 7 bases. Germline CDR1 SNHLY, CDR2 FYNNEI. The CDR3 spans 13 residues. V lost 8 bases and J lost 1; bases outside the gene matches: 1. Here the CDR3 reads CASHRGTNEKLFF. Written as DNA, the CDR3 is TGTGCCAGCCACAGGGGAACTAATGAAAAACTGTTTTTT.

This clone was picked up one time. In nucleotides, the CDR3 is TGCAGCGTTGACGGGGGCTATGGCTACACCTTC. Amino acid sequence: CSVDGGYGYTF. The chain joins TRBV29-1 to TRBJ1-2; TRBD1 might be the D (5 bases). The germline V and J ends were trimmed by 3 bases and 4 bases, with 6 bases remaining between them. Germline CDR1 SQVTM, CDR2 ANQGSEA. The CDR3 has 11 residues.

This chain connects TRBV5-4 to TRBJ2-7; D is perhaps TRBD2 (7 bases). CDR1 is SGHNT, CDR2 YYREEE, per germline (reference sequence). The V gene lost 1 base and the J gene lost 7 bases, with 15 bases spanning the gap. The length of the CDR3 is 14 residues. CDR3 residues: CASSLRGGLGEQYF. CDR3 sequence (DNA): TGTGCCAGCAGCTTGAGGGGGGGGCTAGGGGAGCAGTACTTC.

The chain combines TRBV19 with TRBJ1-6; the D gene is possibly TRBD1 (6 bases). Germline loops: CDR1 LNHDA, CDR2 SQIVND (reference sequence). The CDR3 length is 20 residues. Trimming took off 5 bases at V and 1 base at J, with 24 bases between the two ends. The chain's CDR3 is CASSLRTAPQEGSYNSPLHF. CDR3 coding DNA: TGTGCCAGTAGTCTGAGGACAGCCCCCCAAGAGGGATCCTATAATTCACCCCTCCACTTT.

This clone was detected only a few times. The gene calls are TRBV13 and TRBJ2-3, with D possibly matching TRBD2 (6 bases). The CDR3 runs to 16 residues. Germline CDR1 and CDR2: PRHDT and FYEKMQ (reference sequence). With 3 bases removed from V and 6 bases from J, the gap between germline ends came to 19 bases. The CDR3, as DNA: TGTGCCAGCAGCTTTTCAGGCGCAGGCGGGACCGATACGCAGTATTTT. Amino acid sequence: CASSFSGAGGTDTQYF.

This chain links TRBV12-3 or TRBV12-4 with TRBJ1-2; D perhaps matches TRBD1 (6 bases). The CDR3 has 13 residues. Trimming cost V 7 bases and J 4 bases, with 13 bases left between them. This CDR3 is CASTQTGIYGYTF. CDR3 nucleotides: TGTGCCAGCACCCAAACAGGGATCTATGGCTACACCTTC.

This sequence joins TRBV18 and TRBJ1-1; D is ambiguous. This CDR3 is built from 13 residues. CDR1 is KGHSH, CDR2 LQKENI, per germline. V dropped 5 bases and J dropped 1 base, with 8 bases sitting between them. The CDR3 sequence: CASSGQANTEAFF. The CDR3 DNA follows: TGTGCCAGCTCAGGGCAGGCGAACACTGAAGCTTTCTTT.

V gene TRBV27 combines with J gene TRBJ1-1; weak D call: TRBD1 (5 bases). This CDR3 is 12 amino acids long. Germline values: CDR1 MNHEY, CDR2 SMNVEV (reference sequence). The germline V and J ends were trimmed by 8 bases and 6 bases, with 13 bases remaining between them. The CDR3 DNA is TGTGCCAGCGCCGGACTAGGGGCTGAAGCTTTCTTT. Residues: CASAGLGAEAFF.